The TCR beta chain under discussion was sequenced for a study of shared clonotypes between healthy human individuals. The naive CD8 population came from CD45RO-negative cells selected for CCR7, without terminally differentiated effector memory CD45RA+ cells. Healthy HIV-negative adults without recent acute infections or vaccinations served as donors. Trimming cost V 2 bases and J 1 base; bases outside gene matches: 4. Germline loops: CDR1 SNHLY, CDR2 FYNNEI. This CDR3 is built from 15 residues. Assay: immunoSEQ multiplex PCR; the TCRdb copy retains only in-frame clones and omits some. Here the sample spans hundreds of thousands of clones, approximately 96% being singletons.

V is TRBV2 and J is TRBJ2-7, with TRBD2 matching 8 bases. The sequence was collected from a woman in her twenties or thirties in good health. Sequencing was carried out using naive CD8+ T cells sorted from blood. The CDR3 nucleotides read TGTGCCAGCAGTGAACGAGCGGGAGAGTCCTACGAGCAGTACTTC. Translated, it gives CASSERAGESYEQYF.